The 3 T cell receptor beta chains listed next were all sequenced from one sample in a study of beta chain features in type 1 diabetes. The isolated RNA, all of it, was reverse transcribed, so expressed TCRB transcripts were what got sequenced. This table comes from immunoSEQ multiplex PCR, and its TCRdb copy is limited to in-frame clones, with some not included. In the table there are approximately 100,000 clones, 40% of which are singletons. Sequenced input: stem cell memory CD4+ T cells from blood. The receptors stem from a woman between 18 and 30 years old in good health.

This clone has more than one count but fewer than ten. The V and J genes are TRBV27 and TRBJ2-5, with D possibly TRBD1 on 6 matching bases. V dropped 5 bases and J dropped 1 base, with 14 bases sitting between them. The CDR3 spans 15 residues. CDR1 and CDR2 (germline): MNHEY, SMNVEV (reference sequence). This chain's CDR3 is CASSLRGSSQETQYF. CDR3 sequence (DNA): TGTGCCAGCAGTCTTAGGGGGAGTAGCCAAGAGACCCAGTACTTC.

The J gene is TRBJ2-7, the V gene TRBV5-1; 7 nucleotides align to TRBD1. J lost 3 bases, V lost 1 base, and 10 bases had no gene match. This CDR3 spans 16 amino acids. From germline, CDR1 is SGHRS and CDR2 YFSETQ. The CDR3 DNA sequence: TGCGCCAGCAGCTTGTTCCGGACAGGCGCACTCTACGAGCAGTACTTC. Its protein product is CASSLFRTGALYEQYF.

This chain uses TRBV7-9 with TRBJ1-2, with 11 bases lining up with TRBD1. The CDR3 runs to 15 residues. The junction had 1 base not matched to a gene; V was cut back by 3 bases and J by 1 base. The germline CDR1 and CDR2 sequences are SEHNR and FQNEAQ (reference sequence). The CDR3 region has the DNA TGTGCCAGCAGCTTTGGGACAGGGGGTAACTATGGCTACACCTTC. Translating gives CASSFGTGGNYGYTF.